Listed below are T cell receptor beta chains from one sample, sequenced in a study of blood T cell repertoires in COVID-19. The data were produced by immunoSEQ multiplex PCR, yet TCRdb's version contains in-frame clones alone and is incomplete. This sample has fewer than 250,000 clones, with just under 90% found just once. Sequencing was carried out using PBMCs or T cells enriched from blood (not recorded which). The receptors were sampled from a man between 50 and 59 years old who had been exposed to COVID-19. The CDR3 runs from the conserved cysteine through the conserved F or W. Fields, in order: D gene, V gene, J gene, clone size, CDR3 DNA, CDR3 protein. A D gene is named only where the DNA matches it firmly. Where a row states a size, it is once, few, many or the class of an expanded clone; other rows omit it.

d_call: NA; v_call: TRBV7-2; j_call: TRBJ2-7; clone_size: NA; cdr3_nt: TGTGCCAGCAGCTCCTATAGCTCCTACGAGCAGTACTTC; cdr3_aa: CASSSYSSYEQYF
d_call: TRBD2; v_call: TRBV11-2; j_call: TRBJ2-1; clone_size: NA; cdr3_nt: TGTGCCAGCAGGGGACTAGCGGGAACTCCCAATGAGCAGTTCTTC; cdr3_aa: CASRGLAGTPNEQFF
d_call: NA; v_call: TRBV11-2; j_call: TRBJ2-3; clone_size: NA; cdr3_nt: TGTGCCAGCAGCCCTGTTGCCAGGGAAGGCACAGATACGCAGTATTTT; cdr3_aa: CASSPVAREGTDTQYF
d_call: TRBD2; v_call: TRBV7-2; j_call: TRBJ2-1; clone_size: NA; cdr3_nt: TGTGCCAGCAGCCCTAGAGCGGGAGAAAATGAGCAGTTCTTC; cdr3_aa: CASSPRAGENEQFF
d_call: NA; v_call: TRBV2; j_call: TRBJ1-5; clone_size: NA; cdr3_nt: TGTGCCAGCAGCGATGACAGCCGAGGCGGTCAGCCCCAGCATTTT; cdr3_aa: CASSDDSRGGQPQHF
d_call: TRBD1; v_call: TRBV28; j_call: TRBJ2-2; clone_size: once; cdr3_nt: TGTGCCAGCAGGACAGGGGCCCCGGGCACCGGGGAGCTGTTTTTT; cdr3_aa: CASRTGAPGTGELFF
d_call: NA; v_call: TRBV19; j_call: TRBJ2-5; clone_size: NA; cdr3_nt: TGTGCCAGTAGTATAGGAGGAGCGTACCAAGAGACCCAGTACTTC; cdr3_aa: CASSIGGAYQETQYF
d_call: TRBD2; v_call: TRBV7-3; j_call: TRBJ2-1; clone_size: NA; cdr3_nt: TGTGCCAGCAGCCCCCTAGCGGGAGCCGGCAATGAGCAGTTCTTC; cdr3_aa: CASSPLAGAGNEQFF
d_call: TRBD1; v_call: TRBV7-3; j_call: TRBJ1-2; clone_size: NA; cdr3_nt: TGTGCCAGCAGCTTGGGACAGGGGGATGGCTACACCTTC; cdr3_aa: CASSLGQGDGYTF
d_call: TRBD2; v_call: TRBV5-1; j_call: TRBJ2-1; clone_size: NA; cdr3_nt: TGCGCCAGCAGCTTGCCGGGGGGCTCCTACAATGAGCAGTTCTTC; cdr3_aa: CASSLPGGSYNEQFF
d_call: NA; v_call: TRBV5-4; j_call: TRBJ2-5; clone_size: NA; cdr3_nt: TGTGCCAGCAGTTCTCCCGCCTCCCGACTAGGTGCTCGGGAGACCCAGTACTTC; cdr3_aa: CASSSPASRLGARETQYF
d_call: NA; v_call: TRBV27; j_call: TRBJ1-1; clone_size: NA; cdr3_nt: TGTGCCAGCAGTTCGGAACCCGGAGGCGGCACTGAAGCTTTCTTT; cdr3_aa: CASSSEPGGGTEAFF
d_call: NA; v_call: TRBV7-8; j_call: TRBJ1-2; clone_size: NA; cdr3_nt: TGTGCCAGCAGCCACAGACCAGGGGACTATGGCTACACCTTC; cdr3_aa: CASSHRPGDYGYTF
d_call: NA; v_call: TRBV11-2; j_call: TRBJ1-4; clone_size: NA; cdr3_nt: TGTGCCAGCAGCTTAGTACGGGAAAAACTGTTTTTT; cdr3_aa: CASSLVREKLFF
d_call: NA; v_call: TRBV11-2; j_call: TRBJ2-1; clone_size: NA; cdr3_nt: TGTGCCAGCAGTATGACAGTCACGAACAATGAGCAGTTCTTC; cdr3_aa: CASSMTVTNNEQFF
d_call: NA; v_call: TRBV9; j_call: TRBJ1-4; clone_size: NA; cdr3_nt: TGTGCCAGCAGCGTAGCCGGGGCGGGGGAAAAACTGTTTTTT; cdr3_aa: CASSVAGAGEKLFF
d_call: NA; v_call: TRBV2; j_call: TRBJ2-2; clone_size: NA; cdr3_nt: TGTGCCAGCAGTGGACGGGGGGCGCGGGTCACCGGGGAGCTGTTTTTT; cdr3_aa: CASSGRGARVTGELFF
d_call: TRBD1; v_call: TRBV5-1; j_call: TRBJ1-5; clone_size: NA; cdr3_nt: TGCGCCAGCAGCCGAAAGCCGGGACAGAAGCATCAGCCCCAGCATTTT; cdr3_aa: CASSRKPGQKHQPQHF
d_call: TRBD2; v_call: TRBV10-3; j_call: TRBJ2-5; clone_size: NA; cdr3_nt: TGTGCCATCAGTCCGGGACTAGCGGGAGGGAGACAAGAGACCCAGTACTTC; cdr3_aa: CAISPGLAGGRQETQYF
d_call: TRBD1; v_call: TRBV27; j_call: TRBJ1-2; clone_size: NA; cdr3_nt: TGTGCCAGCAGTGGCGGAGTAGGGGGCATCGGCTATGGCTACACCTTC; cdr3_aa: CASSGGVGGIGYGYTF
d_call: TRBD1; v_call: TRBV5-1; j_call: TRBJ2-2; clone_size: once; cdr3_nt: TGCGCCAGCAGCTTTATACCTCACTCTATTACAGGGGCCGGGGAGCTGTTTTTT; cdr3_aa: CASSFIPHSITGAGELFF
d_call: TRBD1; v_call: TRBV3-1/TRBV3-2; j_call: TRBJ1-5; clone_size: once; cdr3_nt: TGTGCCAGCAGCCGACAGGGGTCGGATCAGCCCCAGCATTTT; cdr3_aa: CASSRQGSDQPQHF
d_call: NA; v_call: TRBV5-1; j_call: TRBJ2-2; clone_size: NA; cdr3_nt: TGCGCCAGCAGCTTGCCCCAACAGGGACCCACCGGGGAGCTGTTTTTT; cdr3_aa: CASSLPQQGPTGELFF
d_call: TRBD1; v_call: TRBV7-9; j_call: TRBJ1-2; clone_size: NA; cdr3_nt: TGTGCCAGCAGCTTCGGGACAGGGAACTATGGCTACACCTTC; cdr3_aa: CASSFGTGNYGYTF
d_call: NA; v_call: TRBV2; j_call: TRBJ1-1; clone_size: NA; cdr3_nt: TGTGCCAGCAGTGACTGGGGGGGAGGCACTGAAGCTTTCTTT; cdr3_aa: CASSDWGGGTEAFF
d_call: NA; v_call: TRBV2; j_call: TRBJ1-1; clone_size: NA; cdr3_nt: TGTGCCAGCAGTGAACAGGGGAACACTGAAGCTTTCTTT; cdr3_aa: CASSEQGNTEAFF
d_call: NA; v_call: TRBV24-1; j_call: TRBJ1-5; clone_size: NA; cdr3_nt: TGTGCCACCAGTGATGTCCAGAGCAATCAGCCCCAGCATTTT; cdr3_aa: CATSDVQSNQPQHF